The TCR beta chain under discussion was sequenced for a study of lymphopenia after photon versus proton radiotherapy. The protocol was immunoSEQ multiplex PCR, while the TCRdb copy is restricted to in-frame clones and leaves out a portion. Altogether about 30,000 clones are present, 90% to 95% being singletons, with the ten largest covering roughly 0.78%. The germline V and J ends were trimmed by 1 base and 2 bases, with 9 bases remaining between them. CDR3 size: 15 residues. Germline V CDR1 and CDR2: LNHNV, YYDKDF (reference sequence). Study-level findings and limits: Under photons, naive T cells and diversity fell while effector/memory populations rose.

In regard to this clone: Its antigen is not identified.

The receptor comes from a woman in her fifties or sixties with cholangiocarcinoma. The material sequenced was peripheral blood, taken from a patient treated with photon-based radiotherapy. V usage is TRBV15 and J usage is TRBJ1-3, with a possible D match to TRBD1 (5 bases). The CDR3 protein is CATSRAPGTGNTIYF. The CDR3 DNA follows: TGTGCCACCAGCAGAGCGCCAGGGACTGGAAACACCATATATTTT.